The 20 T cell receptor beta chains below come from one sample, sequenced in a study of blood T cell repertoires in COVID-19. The method was immunoSEQ multiplex PCR; TCRdb's version includes in-frame clones alone and lacks a portion of them. The sample lists 470,000 or so clones; approximately 85% were seen once. Source material: peripheral blood. The source is a human donor in a cohort sampled during active COVID-19.

V is TRBV15 and J is TRBJ2-1; 11 bases line up with TRBD2. The CDR3 is 14 amino acids. Germline trimming cut 0 bases from V and 9 bases from J; bases unmatched to any gene: 1. Germline CDR1 and CDR2: LNHNV and YYDKDF (reference sequence). CDR3 in amino acids: CATSREGLAVEQFF. The CDR3 bases are TGTGCCACCAGCAGAGAGGGACTAGCGGTTGAGCAGTTCTTC.

This clone was seen once. The V gene is TRBV19, the J gene TRBJ2-4; D possibly corresponds to TRBD2 (6 bases). Between the trimmed V and J ends, which lost 10 bases and 1 base, there was a span of 11 bases. Germline assignment: CDR1 LNHDA and CDR2 SQIVND (reference sequence). CDR3 length equals 13 residues. The CDR3 DNA follows: TGTGCCACCTCAGGGAGGGCCAAAAACATTCAGTACTTC. Amino acid sequence: CATSGRAKNIQYF.

The chain carries TRBV21-1 and TRBJ2-1; no DNA check was done on the table's D call, TRBD1. TRBV21-1 is a recognized pseudogene. This CDR3 has 20 residues. CDR3 sequence reads: CASSKEARQGTTMNYNEQFF. Here the CDR3 DNA reads TGTGCCAGCAGCAAAGAAGCCAGACAGGGGACTACAATGAACTACAATGAGCAGTTCTTC.

The CDR3 loop is CASKSGAGGADTQYF. The DNA for the CDR3 is TGTGCCAGCAAGTCCGGGGCGGGAGGGGCAGATACGCAGTATTTT. The chain is built from TRBV6-5 and TRBJ2-3, with 9 bases aligning to TRBD2. The CDR3 loop spans 15 amino acids. Germline V gene lookup returns CDR1 MNHEY and CDR2 SVGAGI. The trim removed 7 bases at V and 4 bases at J, leaving 9 bases unmatched.

This chain uses TRBV7-9 with TRBJ2-5; D gene ambiguous. CDR3 size: 14 residues. The ends were cut back, 5 bases at V and 1 base at J, with 11 bases in the middle. Germline loops: CDR1 SEHNR, CDR2 FQNEAQ (reference sequence). CDR3 protein: CASSPTMGQETQYF. The CDR3 DNA reads as TGTGCCAGCAGCCCCACTATGGGCCAAGAGACCCAGTACTTC.

The V and J genes are TRBV19 and TRBJ1-1; tentatively, D is TRBD1 (5 bases). The CDR3 spans 16 residues. Germline V gives CDR1 LNHDA, CDR2 SQIVND (reference sequence). V gave up 7 bases and J gave up 3 bases, with 21 bases separating them. DNA for the CDR3: TGTGCCAGTAAAGAGGACCGCGGGGGGGTTGACACTGAAGCTTTCTTT. Protein sequence: CASKEDRGGVDTEAFF.

The chain employs TRBV7-2 and TRBJ2-7; 16 positions match TRBD2. This CDR3 is built from 18 residues. V lost 2 bases and J lost 4; bases outside the gene matches: 8. CDR1 SGHTA and CDR2 FQGNSA come from the germline V gene. The CDR3 loop reads CASSLTGTSGGVWYEQYF. CDR3 bases: TGTGCCAGCAGCTTAACCGGGACTAGCGGGGGGGTGTGGTACGAGCAGTACTTC. Using reference TRBV7-2 and TRBJ2-7 for the parts outside the CDR3, the full variable domain is GAGVSQSPSNKVTEKGKDVELRCDPISGHTALYWYRQSLGQGLEFLIYFQGNSAPDKSGLPSDRFSAERTGGSVSTLTIQRTQQEDSAVYLCASSLTGTSGGVWYEQYFGPGTRLTVT.

J is TRBJ1-5 and V is TRBV7-9, with 12 bases identical to TRBD1. The ends lost 1 base at V and 5 bases at J; junction bases unmatched: 3. Germline CDR1 reads SEHNR; CDR2 reads FQNEAQ (reference sequence). The CDR3 is 16 residues long. CDR3 region: CASSLVGQGADQPQHF. CDR3 nucleotides: TGTGCCAGCAGCTTAGTGGGACAGGGGGCCGATCAGCCCCAGCATTTT. The full variable domain, with the rest looked up from reference TRBV7-9 and TRBJ1-5, is DTGVSQNPRHKITKRGQNVTFRCDPISEHNRLYWYRQTLGQGPEFLTYFQNEAQLEKSRLLSDRFSAERPKGSFSTLEIQRTEQGDSAMYLCASSLVGQGADQPQHFGDGTRLSIL.

This clone was counted between two and nine times. The chain couples TRBV2 to TRBJ2-3, with 7 bases identical to TRBD1. The germline V gene has CDR1 SNHLY and CDR2 FYNNEI. This CDR3 contains 15 residues. Trimming cost V 7 bases and J 6 bases; bases outside gene matches: 13. CDR3 sequence: CASKKGDRVPDTQYF. In DNA, the CDR3 is TGTGCCAGCAAGAAGGGAGACAGGGTACCCGATACGCAGTATTTT.

V gene TRBV18 combines with J gene TRBJ1-1, with D perhaps matching TRBD1 (5 bases). The germline V and J ends were trimmed by 3 bases and 1 base, with 12 bases remaining between them. From germline, CDR1 is KGHSH and CDR2 LQKENI. This CDR3 is 15 amino acids long. The CDR3 loop reads CASSPGLTGNTEAFF. The CDR3 DNA follows: TGTGCCAGCTCACCTGGTCTAACAGGGAACACTGAAGCTTTCTTT.

This rearrangement joins TRBV11-2 to TRBJ2-2, with TRBD2 as a possible D gene (5 bases). Deletions cut 1 base from V and 8 bases from J, with 11 bases between. CDR3 size: 14 residues. CDR1 is SGHAT and CDR2 is FQNNGV in the germline V gene. The CDR3 nucleotides read TGTGCCAGCAGCTTAGTTCGGGGTTTTGGGGAGCTGTTTTTT. This codes for CASSLVRGFGELFF. The whole variable domain, remainder taken from reference TRBV11-2 and TRBJ2-2, is EAGVAQSPRYKIIEKRQSVAFWCNPISGHATLYWYQQILGQGPKLLIQFQNNGVVDDSQLPKDRFSAERLKGVDSTLKIQPAKLEDSAVYLCASSLVRGFGELFFGEGSRLTVL.

V usage is TRBV5-8 and J usage is TRBJ1-1; D remains unclear. In germline, CDR1 is SGHTS, CDR2 YDEGEE. The CDR3 extends over 12 amino acids. Trimming shortened V by 0 bases and J by 7 bases, and 7 bases separated the two germline ends. The CDR3 protein is CASSLAGFEAFF. The CDR3 nucleotides read TGTGCCAGCAGCTTGGCAGGTTTTGAAGCTTTCTTT.

The chain couples TRBV6-1 to TRBJ2-3, with D perhaps TRBD2 (5 bases). Germline-derived CDR1 and CDR2 are MNHNS and SASEGT. V lost 3 bases and J 1 base, leaving 14 bases between the germline ends. The CDR3 is 16 residues long. CDR3 sequence: CASSDNVRRGTDTQYF. The CDR3 nucleotides read TGTGCCAGCAGTGATAACGTCCGGCGGGGCACAGATACGCAGTATTTT.

The chain combines TRBV30 with TRBJ2-1; D unclear. Germline V gene data show CDR1 as GTSNPN and CDR2 as SVGIG (reference sequence). Trimming shortened V by 0 bases and J by 8 bases, and 8 bases separated the two germline ends. This CDR3 is 12 amino acids long. The CDR3 here is CAWSVLSDEQFF. The CDR3 nucleotides read TGTGCCTGGAGTGTACTCAGCGATGAGCAGTTCTTC.

The chain joins TRBV9 to TRBJ1-1, with 9 bases aligning to TRBD1. Germline V gene lookup returns CDR1 SGDLS and CDR2 YYNGEE. Unmatched junction bases numbered 13, after V lost 4 bases and J lost 3 bases. The CDR3 covers 17 residues. The CDR3 sequence: CASSLTGTGPPYTEAFF. In DNA, the CDR3 is TGTGCCAGCAGCTTAACCGGGACAGGGCCGCCTTACACTGAAGCTTTCTTT.

The chain couples TRBV5-1 to TRBJ2-1; D not certain. Trimming took 4 bases from V and 3 from J, leaving 11 bases between them. The CDR3 is made up of 14 amino acids. Germline V gives CDR1 SGHRS, CDR2 YFSETQ. The CDR3 loop reads CASSGQDHYNEQFF. The CDR3, as DNA: TGCGCCAGCAGCGGTCAGGATCACTACAATGAGCAGTTCTTC.

The rearrangement uses TRBV3-1 (or the pseudogene TRBV3-2) and TRBJ2-7, with D perhaps matching TRBD1 (6 bases). CDR1 and CDR2 (germline): LGHDT, YNNKEL (reference sequence). The CDR3 totals 17 residues. Trimming removed 0 bases from V and 3 bases from J, with 18 bases in between. CDR3 region: CASSQDRGRTAYYEQYF. DNA of the CDR3: TGTGCCAGCAGCCAAGATAGGGGACGGACAGCCTACTACGAGCAGTACTTC.

This chain joins TRBV9 and TRBJ2-7, with D maybe TRBD2 (7 bases). Looked up from germline, CDR1 is SGDLS and CDR2 is YYNGEE. The CDR3 length is 14 residues. With 0 bases removed from V and 2 bases from J, the gap between germline ends came to 9 bases. The chain's CDR3 is CASSVEGGAYEQYF. The CDR3 DNA reads as TGTGCCAGCAGCGTAGAAGGGGGGGCCTACGAGCAGTACTTC.

V gene TRBV2 combines with J gene TRBJ2-7; perhaps TRBD1 as D (5 bases). V shed 4 bases and J shed 4 bases, with 17 bases lying between them. In germline, CDR1 is SNHLY, CDR2 FYNNEI. This CDR3 comprises 15 residues. The CDR3 sequence is CASSGGVTGLYEQYF. CDR3 bases: TGTGCCAGCAGTGGTGGGGTAACAGGTTTGTACGAGCAGTACTTC.

The chain couples TRBV7-2 to TRBJ2-7; the D gene is possibly TRBD1 (5 bases). Per germline, CDR1 SGHTA and CDR2 FQGNSA. The CDR3 extends over 15 amino acids. Trimming cost V 0 bases and J 4 bases, with 13 bases left between them. The chain's CDR3 is CASSLAVWQGYEQYF. In nucleotides, the CDR3 is TGTGCCAGCAGCTTAGCGGTTTGGCAGGGATACGAGCAGTACTTC.